These 25 T cell receptor beta chains were all obtained from the same sample, sequenced in a study of blood T cells in healthy people across ages. A second about 7 to 12 cycle PCR used barcoded and J-beta primers. MiXCR, run by TCRdb on the 5' RACE reads, gives a single entry per CDR3 protein. The sample includes fewer than 2,000,000 distinct CDR3 sequences, more than 35% seen only once; the top ten take 20% to 25%. Sequenced: blood. The receptors derive from a human donor in good health.

This clonotype occurred a few times. The chain combines TRBV20-1 with TRBJ2-4; TRBD2 is a possible D gene (7 bases). The J call may be wrong; the DNA end is better matched by TRBJ2-7. The CDR3 is 16 amino acids. In germline, CDR1 is DFQATT, CDR2 SNEGSKA (reference sequence). DNA of the CDR3: TGCAGTGCCCTAACTAGGGGGGGCCCCAAGCTGGACGAGCAGTACTTC. Its translation: CSALTRGGPKLDEQYF.

The chain employs TRBV29-1 and TRBJ2-6; 9 bases fit TRBD1. The CDR3 totals 15 residues. Germline assignment: CDR1 SQVTM and CDR2 ANQGSEA. With V trimmed by 5 bases and J by 4 bases, 6 bases remained unmatched. The CDR3 nucleotides are TGCAGCGTTTCCGGGACAGGGACCGGGGCCAACGTCCTGACTTTC. It translates to CSVSGTGTGANVLTF.

Regarding this clonotype: One end of the junction fails to match germline, which may point to a read error. The chain joins TRBV7-3 to TRBJ2-1; no reliable D call. Germline loops: CDR1 SGHTA, CDR2 FQGTGA. CDR3 length: 13 amino acids. Here the CDR3 DNA reads TGTGTCAGCAGCTTATCGGGCTACAATGAGCAGTTCTTC. Its protein product is CVSSLSGYNEQFF.

The chain carries TRBV6-1 and TRBJ1-1; 8 nucleotides match TRBD1. V dropped 5 bases and J dropped 5; count of bases not matched to a gene: 25. The length of the CDR3 is 20 residues. Germline lookup yields CDR1 MNHNS and CDR2 SASEGT. The CDR3 is CASSLFLPRQGHKVRTEAFF. CDR3 DNA: TGTGCCAGCAGTCTCTTCCTCCCTCGACAGGGGCATAAGGTGAGGACTGAAGCTTTCTTT.

This chain joins TRBV6-5 and TRBJ2-3; D unclear. The ends were cut back, 7 bases at V and 7 bases at J, with 9 bases in the middle. The CDR3 contains 11 residues. Germline values: CDR1 MNHEY, CDR2 SVGAGI. DNA of the CDR3: TGTGCCAGCACGTCTTCTTATACGCAGTATTTT. This codes for CASTSSYTQYF.

This clonotype was counted between two and nine times. This chain joins TRBV6-2 or TRBV6-3 and TRBJ2-7, with 7 bases identical to TRBD1. There are 16 residues in the CDR3. Germline lookup yields CDR1 MNHEY and CDR2 SVGEGT. V lost 6 bases to trimming and J lost 0 bases; unmatched junction nucleotides: 11. CDR3 amino acids: CASRMRTGEGSYEQYF. CDR3 DNA: TGTGCCAGCAGGATGAGAACAGGGGAAGGCTCCTACGAGCAGTACTTC.

V and J are TRBV27 and TRBJ2-2; the D is unclear. Trimming stripped 3 bases from V and 4 bases from J, with 12 bases between. The CDR3 length is 15 residues. The V gene's germline CDR1 is MNHEY and CDR2 SMNVEV (reference sequence). The CDR3 DNA is TGTGCCAGCAGTTTGTCGGGTGCACCCACCGGGGAGCTGTTTTTT. Translated, it gives CASSLSGAPTGELFF.

This chain uses TRBV4-3 with TRBJ1-1; D remains ambiguous. V lost 8 bases and J lost 1, with 14 bases in between. Germline loops: CDR1 LGHNA, CDR2 YSLEER. The CDR3 has 14 residues. The CDR3 region has the DNA TGCGCCAGCCAAGCGGACGGATGGAACACTGAAGCTTTCTTT. Protein: CASQADGWNTEAFF.

This clonotype was seen ten or more times. The chain recombines TRBV29-1 with TRBJ2-7; TRBD2 aligns across 7 bases. The CDR3 runs 14 residues. CDR1 is SQVTM and CDR2 is ANQGSEA in the germline V gene. Losses at the gene ends were 5 bases for V and 3 bases for J; bases not matched to a gene: 10. The CDR3 DNA reads TGCAGCGTTAAAGTGGGGGGGAGAAGCTACGAGCAGTACTTC. Translated, it gives CSVKVGGRSYEQYF.

A word on this clonotype: Germline and junction disagree at one end, which may indicate a read error. The chain uses TRBV15 and TRBJ1-2; D is undetermined. The CDR3 is 13 amino acids. The germline V gene encodes CDR1 LNHNV and CDR2 YYDKDF (reference sequence). DNA for the CDR3: TGTGCCGCCAGCAGAGATGATCTCCGTGGCTACACCTTC. It is translated as CAASRDDLRGYTF. Full variable domain (outside the CDR3, taken from reference TRBV15 and TRBJ1-2): DAMVIQNPRYQVTQFGKPVTLSCSQTLNHNVMYWYQQKSSQAPKLLFHYYDKDFNNEADTPDNFQSRRPNTSFCFLDIRSPGLGDTAMYLCAASRDDLRGYTFGSGTRLTVV.

V gene TRBV5-1 combines with J gene TRBJ2-5; D is possibly TRBD1 (8 bases). Germline values: CDR1 SGHRS, CDR2 YFSETQ. CDR3 length: 16 residues. V shed 3 bases and J shed 4 bases, with 19 bases lying between them. The CDR3 sequence: CASSSLAYRGGETQYF. Here the CDR3 DNA reads TGCGCCAGCAGCTCCCTTGCATACAGGGGGGGAGAGACCCAGTACTTC. Supplemented by reference TRBV5-1 and TRBJ2-5, the full variable domain reads KAGVTQTPRYLIKTRGQQVTLSCSPISGHRSVSWYQQTPGQGLQFLFEYFSETQRNKGNFPGRFSGRQFSNSRSEMNVSTLELGDSALYLCASSSLAYRGGETQYFGPGTRLLVL.

This sequence joins TRBV7-9 and TRBJ1-4; D unresolved. The CDR3 is 14 amino acids. CDR1 is SEHNR, CDR2 FQNEAQ, per germline (reference sequence). V was trimmed by 5 bases and J by 5 bases, leaving 12 bases between them. CDR3 sequence reads: CASSTRNTNEKLFF. As DNA, the CDR3 is TGTGCCAGCAGCACACGGAATACCAATGAAAAACTGTTTTTT. The full variable domain, with the rest looked up from reference TRBV7-9 and TRBJ1-4, is DTGVSQNPRHKITKRGQNVTFRCDPISEHNRLYWYRQTLGQGPEFLTYFQNEAQLEKSRLLSDRFSAERPKGSFSTLEIQRTEQGDSAMYLCASSTRNTNEKLFFGSGTQLSVL.

The gene calls are TRBV10-3 and TRBJ2-7, with unresolved D. The CDR3 runs to 10 residues. The V and J ends lost 5 bases and 12 bases respectively, with 11 bases between them. Germline V gene data show CDR1 as ENHRY and CDR2 as SYGVKD. The CDR3 DNA is TGTGCCATCAGTCCCGACACGTGGTACTTC. It encodes CAISPDTWYF.

There are many counts of this clonotype. The rearrangement joins TRBV7-9 to TRBJ2-7, with TRBD2 matching over 12 bases. V shed 5 bases and J 5 bases; nucleotides not matched to a gene: 16. The CDR3 spans 18 residues. CDR1 is SEHNR, CDR2 FQNEAQ, per germline (reference sequence). CDR3 region: CASSLRGRPGLAGNEQYF. The CDR3 DNA is TGTGCCAGCAGCCTAAGGGGGAGACCTGGACTAGCGGGGAACGAGCAGTACTTC.

This clonotype has just a few counts. The V gene is TRBV7-6, the J gene TRBJ2-7; no definite D call. V lost 1 base and J 1 base, leaving 8 bases between the germline ends. The CDR3 has 14 amino acids. The germline V gene encodes CDR1 SGHVS and CDR2 FNYEAQ. This CDR3 is CASSLGSPSYEQYF. DNA for the CDR3: TGTGCCAGCAGCTTAGGGTCTCCATCCTACGAGCAGTACTTC.

V is TRBV5-1 and J is TRBJ1-1, with unresolved D. The CDR3 sequence is 13 residues long. Germline V gene lookup returns CDR1 SGHRS and CDR2 YFSETQ. V shed 1 base and J shed 6 bases, with 10 bases lying between them. This CDR3 is CASSLTALAEAFF. CDR3 DNA sequence: TGCGCCAGCAGCTTGACAGCCCTAGCTGAAGCTTTCTTT.

This chain's CDR3 is CASSDWLRLAGANQETQYF. In DNA form, the CDR3 reads TGTGCCAGCAGTGATTGGTTGAGACTAGCGGGGGCCAACCAAGAGACCCAGTACTTC. The chain employs TRBV2 and TRBJ2-5; 12 bases are shared with TRBD2. V was pared by 3 bases and J by 0 bases, with 11 bases of the junction left unmatched. This CDR3 spans 19 amino acids. Germline CDR1 reads SNHLY; CDR2 reads FYNNEI.

This clonotype was observed a handful of times. V usage is TRBV11-2 and J usage is TRBJ2-5; D possibly matches TRBD1 or TRBD2 (5 bases each). CDR1 SGHAT and CDR2 FQNNGV come from the germline V gene. V gave up 2 bases and J gave up 2 bases, with 15 bases separating them. The CDR3 has 16 amino acids. CDR3 bases: TGTGCCAGCAGCTTACGGGGCGGTGAAGAACAAGAGACCCAGTACTTC. Translated, it gives CASSLRGGEEQETQYF.

The chain combines TRBV20-1 with TRBJ2-7; the match to TRBD2 covers 8 bases. The CDR3 contains 13 residues. Germline V gene sequence: CDR1 DFQATT, CDR2 SNEGSKA (reference sequence). V gave up 3 bases and J gave up 6 bases; unmatched junction bases: 7. CDR3 coding DNA: TGCAGTGCTAGTTTACGGGGGGGCCCCGAGCAGTACTTC. It codes for CSASLRGGPEQYF.

CDR3: CASSRSGAVATEAFF. CDR3 sequence (DNA): TGTGCCAGCAGCCGTTCAGGGGCGGTGGCAACTGAAGCTTTCTTT. The chain employs TRBV3-1 and TRBJ1-1, with D perhaps TRBD1 (6 bases). V was pared by 4 bases and J by 5 bases, with 17 bases between. The CDR3 contains 15 residues. The V gene's germline CDR1 is LGHDT and CDR2 YNNKEL (reference sequence).

The rearrangement links TRBV7-2 to TRBJ1-1; 7 bases agree with TRBD1. Trimming removed 1 base from V and 7 bases from J; junction bases left unmatched: 9. This CDR3 is 15 amino acids long. Germline loops: CDR1 SGHTA, CDR2 FQGNSA. The CDR3 DNA is TGTGCCAGCAGCTTAGGGGCAGGGGGGTTGGGTGAAGCTTTCTTT. It is translated as CASSLGAGGLGEAFF.

This chain joins TRBV11-1 and TRBJ2-2, with D unresolved. The ends were cut back, 5 bases at V and 5 bases at J, with 6 bases in the middle. This CDR3 comprises 12 residues. Germline assignment: CDR1 SGHAT and CDR2 FQDESV (reference sequence). Written as DNA, the CDR3 is TGTGCCAGCAGCCATCAGACCGGGGAGCTGTTTTTT. It translates to CASSHQTGELFF. The full variable domain, its missing parts supplied by reference TRBV11-1 and TRBJ2-2, is EAEVAQSPRYKITEKSQAVAFWCDPISGHATLYWYRQILGQGPELLVQFQDESVVDDSQLPKDRFSAERLKGVDSTLKIQPAELGDSAMYLCASSHQTGELFFGEGSRLTVL.

J is TRBJ2-1 and V is TRBV20-1; 7 bases map to TRBD2. Trimming removed 1 base from V and 6 bases from J; junction bases left unmatched: 9. CDR1 and CDR2 (germline): DFQATT, SNEGSKA (reference sequence). CDR3 size: 15 residues. The CDR3: CSARATAGEFNEQFF. In DNA, the CDR3 is TGCAGTGCTAGAGCCACCGCGGGGGAGTTCAATGAGCAGTTCTTC.

Turning to this clonotype: The junction does not match germline at one end; this may be a read error. J is TRBJ1-2 and V is TRBV5-6; TRBD1 might be the D (6 bases). CDR1 and CDR2 (germline): SGHDT, YYEEEE. CDR3 length: 14 residues. CDR3 loop: CAGSLGHVNYGYTF. The CDR3 nucleotides read TGTGCCGGCAGCTTGGGACATGTCAACTATGGCTACACCTTC.

The gene calls are TRBV7-4 and TRBJ2-1; the match to TRBD1 covers 7 bases. CDR1 SGHVT and CDR2 SQSDAQ come from the germline V gene. J gave up 5 bases and V 5 bases, and 9 bases lay outside the gene matches. The CDR3 length is 15 residues. The chain's CDR3 is CASSLRDSENNEQFF. The CDR3 DNA reads TGTGCCAGCAGCCTCCGGGACAGTGAGAACAATGAGCAGTTCTTC.